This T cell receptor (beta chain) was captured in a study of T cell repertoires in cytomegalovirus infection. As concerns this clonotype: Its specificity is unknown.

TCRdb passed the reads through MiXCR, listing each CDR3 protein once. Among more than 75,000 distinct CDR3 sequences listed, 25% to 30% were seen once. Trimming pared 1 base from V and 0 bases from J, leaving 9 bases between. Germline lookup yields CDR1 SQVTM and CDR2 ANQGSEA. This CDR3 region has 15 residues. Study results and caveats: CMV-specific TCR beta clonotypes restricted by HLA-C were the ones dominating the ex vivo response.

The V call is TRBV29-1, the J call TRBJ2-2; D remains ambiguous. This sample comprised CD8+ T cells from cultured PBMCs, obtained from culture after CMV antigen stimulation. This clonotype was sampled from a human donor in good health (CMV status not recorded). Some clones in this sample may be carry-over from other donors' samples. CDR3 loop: CSVEVNIANTGELFF. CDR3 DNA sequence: TGCAGCGTTGAAGTAAACATCGCGAACACCGGGGAGCTGTTTTTT.